Detailed here is one T cell receptor beta chain. Its antigen is unknown. Trimming cost V 0 bases and J 5 bases, with 14 bases left between them. The CDR3 is made up of 16 amino acids. CDR1 and CDR2 (germline): MNHEY, SVGEGT. Sample-barcoded 5' priming and a J-beta primer mix drove a second PCR of roughly 7 to 11 cycles. Via MiXCR, TCRdb re-called the 5' RACE reads, giving one row per CDR3 protein. The table includes around 1.5 million distinct CDR3 sequences, 45% to 70% detected once. This sample is part of a study of blood T cells in healthy people across ages. General study results and limits: Per million T cells, TCR beta diversity dropped about linearly as age rose. Since the PBMCs were unsorted, naive and antigen-experienced cells could not be conclusively compared.

The sequence derives from a man aged 18 to 29 in good health. Material: blood. This chain connects TRBV6-2 or TRBV6-3 to TRBJ2-1; D perhaps matches TRBD1 (6 bases). CDR3 residues: CASSYSLGQGDNEQFF. In DNA form, the CDR3 reads TGTGCCAGCAGTTACTCATTGGGACAAGGAGACAATGAGCAGTTCTTC.